The 16 T cell receptor beta chains below all came from one sample that was sequenced in a study of blood T cell repertoires in COVID-19 (dated by TCRdb to 2018 to 2020). The library came from the immunoSEQ multiplex PCR assay. Imported from immuneACCESS, the table was reduced by TCRdb to in-frame sequences with V and J called. These copies leave out some clones; in studies compared against another copy, an unresolved V gene accounts for under half, and the cause of the remainder is not known. The sample data list about 190,000 clones, and 70% to 85% of these were observed just once. Under 15% of the sample is held by the ten biggest clonotypes. Sequencing was carried out using peripheral blood. The source of these receptors is a woman in her forties or fifties with acute or convalescent COVID-19.

The chain links TRBV28 to TRBJ2-1; 9 positions match TRBD1. Per germline, CDR1 MDHEN and CDR2 SYDVKM. This CDR3 contains 15 residues. V lost 6 bases and J lost 3; bases outside the gene matches: 6. The CDR3 DNA sequence: TGTGCCAGCAGGGACCACAGGGGGCTCTACAATGAGCAGTTCTTC. Translating gives CASRDHRGLYNEQFF.

The chain links TRBV7-2 to TRBJ1-2; the match to TRBD1 covers 10 bases. This CDR3 region has 17 residues. V dropped 8 bases and J dropped 1; count of bases not matched to a gene: 13. Germline V gene data show CDR1 as SGHTA and CDR2 as FQGNSA. The CDR3 region has the DNA TGTGCCAGCGGACCGGGACAGGGGAACAGGGGTAACTATGGCTACACCTTC. Its protein product is CASGPGQGNRGNYGYTF.

This chain connects TRBV9 to TRBJ2-7; 7 bases line up with TRBD1. With V trimmed by 3 bases and J by 3 bases, 6 bases remained unmatched. CDR3 size: 14 residues. The V gene's germline CDR1 is SGDLS and CDR2 YYNGEE. The DNA of the CDR3 is TGTGCCAGCAGCGCCGGGACAGTCAACTACGAGCAGTACTTC. Amino acids: CASSAGTVNYEQYF.

This chain connects TRBV5-1 to TRBJ1-1; 7 nucleotides match TRBD1. Looked up from germline, CDR1 is SGHRS and CDR2 is YFSETQ. V lost 2 bases to trimming and J lost 0 bases; unmatched junction nucleotides: 4. The CDR3 has 15 residues. The CDR3 DNA reads TGCGCCAGCAGCTTATACGGGACAGTGAACACTGAAGCTTTCTTT. As protein: CASSLYGTVNTEAFF.

The genes are TRBV25-1 and TRBJ1-5, with D unclear. The germline V gene has CDR1 MGHDK and CDR2 SYGVNS. This CDR3 has 14 amino acids. V lost 0 bases to trimming and J lost 7 bases, with 10 bases between them. CDR3 in DNA: TGTGCCAGCAGTGAATATACGGGGTTACAGCCCCAGCATTTT. Its protein is CASSEYTGLQPQHF.

The chain recombines TRBV6-5 with TRBJ1-2, with D hard to call. Germline CDR1 is MNHEY and CDR2 is SVGAGI. The CDR3 totals 16 residues. The V and J ends lost 0 bases and 0 bases respectively, with 11 bases between them. Here the CDR3 DNA reads TGTGCCAGCAGTTACTCGGGCCCCGCCTCTAACTATGGCTACACCTTC. Encoded protein: CASSYSGPASNYGYTF.

The rearrangement uses TRBV6-2 or TRBV6-3 and TRBJ2-7; perhaps TRBD2 as D (6 bases). From germline, CDR1 is MNHEY and CDR2 SVGEGT. CDR3 length: 14 amino acids. Trimming shortened V by 6 bases and J by 3 bases, and 15 bases separated the two germline ends. In nucleotides, the CDR3 is TGTGCCAGCAGCCGGCGGGAAGCCCTCTACGAGCAGTACTTC. Translated, it gives CASSRREALYEQYF.

This chain links TRBV27 with TRBJ2-7; 15 nucleotides align to TRBD2. This CDR3 spans 16 amino acids. V lost 5 bases, J lost 4 bases, and 6 bases stayed unmatched. From germline, CDR1 is MNHEY and CDR2 SMNVEV (reference sequence). The CDR3 spells CASSGLGTSGRYEQYF. The CDR3 DNA sequence: TGTGCCAGCAGTGGACTAGGGACTAGCGGGAGGTACGAGCAGTACTTC.

This chain joins TRBV21-1 and TRBJ1-3; the table names TRBD1, a call not compared with the DNA. TRBV21-1 is a documented pseudogene. The CDR3 is made up of 11 amino acids. CDR3 sequence reads: CATPKQYTIYF. CDR3 nucleotide sequence: TGTGCCACGCCTAAACAGTACACCATATATTTT.

The genes are TRBV11-2 and TRBJ2-3; 9 nucleotides line up with TRBD1. Germline values: CDR1 SGHAT, CDR2 FQNNGV. V gave up 4 bases and J gave up 5 bases; unmatched junction bases: 10. CDR3 size: 16 residues. The CDR3 sequence: CASSSWRGQGLDTQYF. The CDR3 DNA is TGTGCCAGCAGCTCTTGGAGGGGACAGGGCCTAGATACGCAGTATTTT.

The chain carries TRBV6-5 and TRBJ1-1; perhaps TRBD1 as D (6 bases). The CDR3 sequence is 14 residues long. With 6 bases removed from V and 1 base from J, the gap between germline ends came to 12 bases. Germline assignment: CDR1 MNHEY and CDR2 SVGAGI. CDR3 sequence (DNA): TGTGCCAGCAGAACCGGGGGGCGGAACACTGAAGCTTTCTTT. It translates to CASRTGGRNTEAFF.

The chain carries TRBV6-5 and TRBJ2-7; weak D call: TRBD1 (5 bases). V was pared by 5 bases and J by 9 bases, with 11 bases between. The CDR3 is 11 residues long. The germline V gene encodes CDR1 MNHEY and CDR2 SVGAGI. The CDR3 DNA sequence: TGTGCCAGCAGTAATCAGGGATTGCAGTACTTC. This sequence encodes CASSNQGLQYF.

This chain connects TRBV6-5 to TRBJ1-1, with 9 bases fitting TRBD1. This CDR3 is built from 15 residues. In germline, CDR1 is MNHEY, CDR2 SVGAGI. Trimming cost V 6 bases and J 4 bases; bases outside gene matches: 9. The CDR3 nucleotides read TGTGCCAGCAGGCTAGGACAGGGGCCCCTCACTGAAGCTTTCTTT. This sequence encodes CASRLGQGPLTEAFF.

The chain carries TRBV7-8 and TRBJ1-3; possible D gene TRBD1, 6 bases. Trimming cost V 5 bases and J 0 bases, with 14 bases left between them. This CDR3 is built from 16 residues. Germline V gene sequence: CDR1 SGHVS, CDR2 FQNEAQ. CDR3 protein: CASSGTRTLSGNTIYF. The DNA for the CDR3 is TGTGCCAGCAGCGGGACACGAACCCTCTCTGGAAACACCATATATTTT.

The J gene is TRBJ1-2, the V gene TRBV19, with 8 bases aligning to TRBD1. The ends lost 3 bases at V and 8 bases at J; junction bases unmatched: 11. The CDR3 covers 15 residues. The germline CDR1 and CDR2 sequences are LNHDA and SQIVND (reference sequence). The CDR3 is CASSISRQGNRGYTF. CDR3 bases: TGTGCCAGTAGTATCTCGAGACAGGGGAACCGCGGCTACACCTTC. The full variable domain, its missing parts supplied by reference TRBV19 and TRBJ1-2, is DGGITQSPKYLFRKEGQNVTLSCEQNLNHDAMYWYRQDPGQGLRLIYYSQIVNDFQKGDIAEGYSVSREKKESFPLTVTSAQKNPTAFYLCASSISRQGNRGYTFGSGTRLTVV.

The genes are TRBV5-1 and TRBJ2-3; 8 bases are a match to TRBD1. This CDR3 contains 16 residues. Germline CDR1 is SGHRS and CDR2 is YFSETQ. The junction had 5 bases not matched to a gene; V was cut back by 2 bases and J by 0 bases. The DNA for the CDR3 is TGCGCCAGCAGCTTACGGACAGGGACTAGCACAGATACGCAGTATTTT. Amino acid sequence: CASSLRTGTSTDTQYF.